This T cell receptor (beta chain) derives from a study of shared clonotypes between healthy human individuals (dated by TCRdb to 2018 to 2021). Regarding the complete study: Three men and two women, aged 18 to 49 years, made up the cohort. Per donor, leukapheresis produced somewhere between about 0.94 and 9 billion PBMCs. To increase sequencing depth and limit assay-specific biases, different laboratories used diverse techniques to prepare libraries and sequence TCR repertoires. For each donor, three plates each were used for CD4 naive and CD4 memory, two plates were used for CD8 naive, and one plate was used for CD8 memory. To estimate repertoire size and how much clonotypes are shared between individuals, the study performed deep sequencing of blood TCR repertoires from a handful of healthy adults. What the research found in general, with its limitations: Sampling was restricted to blood, and TCR repertoires in tissues likely differ from the TCR repertoires found in blood. Naive subsets generally had larger estimated clonotype richness than memory subsets. Across a few donors, about 5.2% of naive CD4, roughly 3.5% of naive CD8, roughly 2.3% of memory CD4, and under 0.45% of memory CD8 clonotypes were shared. Incomplete sequencing was indicated by rarefaction of sorted-subset datasets, despite the large sequencing depth. Clonotypes shared by all four sorted-subset donors showed higher generation probabilities than non-shared clonotypes. Pairwise subsampling led to the expectation that sequencing depth would affect the degree of clonotype sharing among donors. Because the study included a small number of donors, the genetic and exposure-history diversity represented was limited.

The CDR3 contains 14 residues, cysteine and phenylalanine counted. Only CDR3 DNA is held: 42 bases, read in frame from base 1. V is trimmed back by 1 base and J by 4 bases, and the junction contains 2 bases that no gene match accounts for. CDR1 is given as MGHRA and CDR2 as YSYEKL, both from the germline V gene. Using the deep immunoSEQ assay, multiplex PCR amplified TCR CDR3 regions from genomic DNA. Genomic DNA extracted from each cell subset was distributed evenly over all wells of several immunoSEQ 96-well plates, and each plate served as one replicate. For sorted subsets, about 210 ng of genomic DNA, equivalent to 30,000 or so T cell genomes, went into each replicate PCR. The purified libraries were quantified using a Qubit 3.0 fluorometer, sized with a Bioanalyzer 2100, and then quantified again using the KAPA Library Quantification kit. Each immunoSEQ 96-well plate was sequenced on its own single-read 150-cycle Illumina NextSeq 550 flow cell. The original pipeline was this. Because the immunoSEQ output included only junctional sequences and no quality scores, the filtering could not be the same as the filtering used for full-length reads. To assign V/J genes and CDR3, sequences were annotated using PyIR, a Python wrapper for IgBLAST v1.9, with IMGT germline references. Reads were filtered out if the reads had weak V/J assignments (E-value above 1e-6), no CDR3, stop codons, out-of-frame junctions, or ambiguous translated residues. A V3J clonotype was defined by an identical inferred V gene, J gene, and CDR3 amino acid sequence. Percentage overlap between repertoires was calculated by dividing the number of shared unique clonotypes by the size of the smaller repertoire. Richness of each repertoire was evaluated using RTK rarefaction, the Chao1 estimator, and Recon v2.1 estimates of unobserved clonotypes. For all TCRbeta clonotypes obtained by the gDNA method from a few donors, generation probabilities were computed with OLGA. This is the immuneACCESS table as TCRdb keeps it, with only in-frame sequences that have V and J called. A part of the clones is gone; compared with another copy, unresolved V genes explain less than half, and the rest is unexplained. V and J calls and clone size are as listed in that table; D and trimming were resolved from the DNA. The sample table records about 1.5 million clones; 98% of these occur just once. About 0.45% of the sample rests with the top ten.

Points on this clone: Its antigen remains unidentified. No per-base quality is available; no much larger clone lies one base away.

Donors were healthy HIV-negative adults with no recently reported acute infections or vaccinations. Every donor was a Caucasian adult residing in Nashville, Tennessee, USA. Magnetic negative selection was used to enrich CD4+ T cells, after which naive cells were positively selected on CD45RA and the negative fraction became the memory subset. Blood was collected by leukapheresis, and PBMCs were isolated by Ficoll-Histopaque density gradient centrifugation and then cryopreserved in liquid nitrogen vapor phase. Analytical flow cytometry was used to check the purity and quantity of every magnetically sorted T cell population. Genomic DNA was isolated from each sorted fraction and quantified by UV absorbance on a Nanodrop 2000c.

Sample: naive CD4+ T cells sorted from blood. Explained via the paper, the cell subset or site label denotes: CD45RA+ positively selected. The clonotype was recovered from a man under 40 in good health. The rearrangement joined TRBV4-1 to TRBJ1-2; 8 central nucleotides agree with TRBD1. The CDR3 region: CASSQGTGSYGYTF. The DNA sequence reads TGCGCCAGCAGCCAAGGGACAGGGTCCTATGGCTACACCTTC.